This T cell receptor beta chain was profiled in a study of CXCR3-negative and CXCR3-positive naive CD8 T cells. CDR3 length: 13 amino acids. In germline, CDR1 is SQVTM, CDR2 ANQGSEA. Preparation of TRB cDNA libraries relied on 5' RACE carrying UMI labels. From the 5' RACE reads, TCRdb lists one entry per CDR3 protein and no DNA. Its listing shows 65,000 to 85,000 distinct CDR3 sequences. Details on this clonotype: Its antigen remains unknown.

General observations from the study: Both naive subsets, CXCR3-negative and CXCR3-positive, displayed similar TRBV-TRBJ usage, unlike memory cells.

This chain links TRBV29-1 with TRBJ1-3; checking the TCRdb D call of TRBD1 is not possible without DNA. The source material was naive CXCR3- CD8+ T cells from blood. The sample's subset: CD45RO-CCR7+CD27+CD95- naive CD8+ T cells lacking CXCR3 (TNR3-). The receptor was derived from a human donor in good health. Some clones in this sample may be carry-over from other donors' samples. The CDR3 reads CSAYGINGNTIYF.